Listed below are T cell receptor beta chains from one sample, sequenced in a study of T cell responses to AZD1222 COVID-19 vaccine. Assay used: immunoSEQ multiplex PCR; TCRdb lists only in-frame clones, some missing. The table records under 150,000 clones, roughly 90% of them present only once. Sequences were derived from peripheral blood, sampled on day 0 of AZD1222 vaccination. The receptors shown here come from an adult in good health. Both conserved end residues are part of each CDR3. A D gene is named only where the DNA matches it firmly. Some rows mark clone size as missing; the rest say once, few, many or name a class of expanded clone.

clone_size d_call j_call v_call cdr3_nt cdr3_aa
- - TRBJ1-1 TRBV10-3 TGTGCCATCAGTGCCTCCTGGGGGGAGGGTAACACTGAAGCTTTCTTT CAISASWGEGNTEAFF
- TRBD1 TRBJ2-5 TRBV10-3 TGTGCCATCAGCCCCGACAGGGGGAACCAAGAGACCCAGTACTTC CAISPDRGNQETQYF
- TRBD2 TRBJ2-6 TRBV19 TGTGCCAGTAGTGACCGACTAGCGGGAGGGGCTGGGGCCAACGTCCTGACTTTC CASSDRLAGGAGANVLTF
- TRBD1 TRBJ1-1 TRBV30 TGTGCCTGGTCATCCGGGACAGGGAACACTGAAGCTTTCTTT CAWSSGTGNTEAFF
- - TRBJ1-3 TRBV28 TGTGCCAGCAGTGCGCATGCTTCTGGAAACACCATATATTTT CASSAHASGNTIYF
- - TRBJ1-5 TRBV7-9 TGTGCCAGCAGCTTCGACGGAGTCAATCAGCCCCAGCATTTT CASSFDGVNQPQHF
- - TRBJ2-7 TRBV7-8 TGTGCCAGCAGCTTAACGAGTAGTCTATTTAAAAAATACGAGCAGTACTTC CASSLTSSLFKKYEQYF
- TRBD1 TRBJ1-5 TRBV19 TGTGCCAGTAGGATCAAGGGACAGGGATCCAATCAGCCCCAGCATTTT CASRIKGQGSNQPQHF
once - TRBJ1-2 TRBV19 TGTGCCAGTAGTATATCAGGGTACGGCGGCTACACCTTC CASSISGYGGYTF
- TRBD1 TRBJ2-6 TRBV6-2/TRBV6-3 TGTGCCAGCAGCGATGGGACAGGGGGCATTAGAGGACCGGGGGCCAACGTCCTGACTTTC CASSDGTGGIRGPGANVLTF
- TRBD1 TRBJ1-2 TRBV7-9 TGTGCCAGCGACAAAGGGGAGGGGGCCGTACCCAACTATGGCTACACCTTC CASDKGEGAVPNYGYTF
once - TRBJ2-7 TRBV6-2/TRBV6-3 TGTGCCAGCAGTTACTCGGGCGCTCGCCACGAGCAGTACTTC CASSYSGARHEQYF
- TRBD1 TRBJ1-1 TRBV5-6 TGTGCCAGCAGCCCCACAGGGGTGGGGGGAGCTTTCTTT CASSPTGVGGAFF
- TRBD1 TRBJ1-3 TRBV15 TGTGCCACCAGCAGAGACTTCGGGACAGCCTCTGGAAACACCATATATTTT CATSRDFGTASGNTIYF
- - TRBJ1-3 TRBV27 TGTGCCAGCAGTCCCATACTGGGAAACACCATATATTTT CASSPILGNTIYF
- - TRBJ2-2 TRBV19 TGTGCCAGTAGTATAAGGGGAACCGGGGAGCTGTTTTTT CASSIRGTGELFF
few - TRBJ1-2 TRBV5-1 TGCGCCAGTAACCGGGACACAGTTTCCTATGGCTACACCTTC CASNRDTVSYGYTF
- TRBD1 TRBJ1-2 TRBV10-3 TGTGCCATCAGTGAGACCTCCGGGACAGGGCTCGGTATTGGCTACACCTTC CAISETSGTGLGIGYTF
- - TRBJ1-4 TRBV19 TGTGCCAGTAGCGGGAGGGAAAAACTGTTTTTT CASSGREKLFF
once - TRBJ1-2 TRBV28 TGTGCCACCAGTCGATTTTCTAGGGTTGGCTACACCTTC CATSRFSRVGYTF
- - TRBJ2-7 TRBV11-2 TGTGCCAGCAGCTTAGTTACAGGTGCGGGGGAGCAGTACTTC CASSLVTGAGEQYF
- - TRBJ1-1 TRBV28 TGTGCCAGCAGCCGGAGTCCTCAAGGAGCTGAAGCTTTCTTT CASSRSPQGAEAFF
once - TRBJ2-1 TRBV29-1 TGCAGCGCCACCCCAGGGACTGAGAAGCAGTTCTTC CSATPGTEKQFF
- TRBD1 TRBJ1-4 TRBV7-2 TGTGCCAGCAGCTCGGGACAGGTTGAAAAACTGTTTTTT CASSSGQVEKLFF
once TRBD2 TRBJ2-7 TRBV24-1 TGTGCCACCAGTGATTTGACGCGGGGGGAGCAGTACTTC CATSDLTRGEQYF
- - TRBJ2-4 TRBV11-3 TGTGCCAGCAGCTCACACAGGGCAAACATTCAGTACTTC CASSSHRANIQYF
- TRBD2 TRBJ2-1 TRBV7-3 TGTGCCAGCAGCACCTATAATCCTCTTCTAGCGGGAGCGGATGAGCAGTTCTTC CASSTYNPLLAGADEQFF
- - TRBJ2-2 TRBV7-3 TGTGCCAGCAGCTTAGTGGAGGGCGGGGAGCTGTTTTTT CASSLVEGGELFF
- TRBD1 TRBJ1-2 TRBV19 TGTGCCAGTAGCCCCCGACAGGGATCTAACTATGGCTACACCTTC CASSPRQGSNYGYTF
- - TRBJ1-4 TRBV30 TGTGCCTGGAGAACCTCTAATGAAAAACTGTTTTTT CAWRTSNEKLFF
- TRBD1 TRBJ1-2 TRBV27 TGTGCCAGCAGTTTATATTTCGGACAGGGCGTTGGCTACACCTTC CASSLYFGQGVGYTF
- TRBD2 TRBJ2-5 TRBV7-3 TGTGCCAGCAGCTCAGGACTAGTCGGAGAGACCCAGTACTTC CASSSGLVGETQYF
once - TRBJ1-2 TRBV2 TGTGCCAGCAGTCAGGGCCATTTTAACTATGGCTACACCTTC CASSQGHFNYGYTF
- - TRBJ2-7 TRBV11-2 TGTGCCAGCAGCTTGCGGGCATTCGGTCGCTACGAGCAGTACTTC CASSLRAFGRYEQYF
- TRBD1 TRBJ1-1 TRBV6-5 TGTGCCAGCAGCCGACAGGGGGCAGGAGCTTTCTTT CASSRQGAGAFF
- TRBD2 TRBJ2-7 TRBV5-1 TGCGCCAGCAGCCCCCTCGGACTAGTCTACGAGCAGTACTTC CASSPLGLVYEQYF
- - TRBJ1-2 TRBV19 TGTGCCAGTAGTATATCTTCCGGGCAGATCTTC CASSISSGQIF
- - TRBJ1-1 TRBV19 TGTGCCAGTAGTATAGATCACACCTTTATGAACACTGAAGCTTTCTTT CASSIDHTFMNTEAFF
- - TRBJ1-2 TRBV27 TGTGCCAGCAGTGCCGACAGGATGCGAGGCTACACCTTC CASSADRMRGYTF
- - TRBJ1-2 TRBV27 TGTGCCAGCAGTTCCTCCCTGGGACGGATCAGTCACAGCTACACCTTC CASSSSLGRISHSYTF
- - TRBJ2-1 TRBV3-1/TRBV3-2 TGTGCCAGCAGCCGCGGACACAACTACAATGAGCAGTTCTTC CASSRGHNYNEQFF
- - TRBJ2-7 TRBV6-5 TGTGCCAGCAGTTATGGGAGCCACGAGCAGTACTTC CASSYGSHEQYF
- - TRBJ2-1 TRBV24-1 TGTGCCACCAGTGACCCCAATCCCATTCAGGTCAATGAGCAGTTCTTC CATSDPNPIQVNEQFF
- - TRBJ1-5 TRBV19 TGTGCCAGTAGTATTGGTGTAGGAGGTGAGCAGCCCCAGCATTTT CASSIGVGGEQPQHF
few TRBD2 TRBJ2-7 TRBV19 TGTGCCAGTAGTATATTTCCAGCGGGATCCCGCCTCTACGAGCAGTACTTC CASSIFPAGSRLYEQYF
- - TRBJ2-7 TRBV28 TGTGCCAGCAGTCCCGATTACGAGCAGTACTTC CASSPDYEQYF
- - TRBJ1-6 TRBV3-1/TRBV3-2 TGTGCCAGCAGCCAAGGTGGGGGGCTTAATTCACCCCTCCACTTT CASSQGGGLNSPLHF
- - TRBJ1-3 TRBV10-1 TGCGCCAGAACCTTAAACAGGGTCTCTGGAAACACCATATATTTT CARTLNRVSGNTIYF
few - TRBJ1-4 TRBV15 TGTGCCACCAGCAGCCGCAAGCAGTTGAATGAAAAACTGTTTTTT CATSSRKQLNEKLFF
- - TRBJ2-1 TRBV24-1 TGTGCCACCTCAGGGCGGGGTTGGAGCCTTGGGGCCAATGAGCAGTTCTTC CATSGRGWSLGANEQFF